The present T cell receptor (beta chain) was sequenced within a study of T cell changes during pregnancy in multiple sclerosis (dated by TCRdb to about 2019). Regarding the research as a whole: The study examined how the T cell repertoire changed over the course of pregnancy in women with multiple sclerosis.

The library was generated by the immunoSEQ multiplex PCR assay. Entries here come from immuneACCESS through TCRdb and include only in-frame sequences with V and J called. Some clones fail to appear in such tables; in the studies checked, an unresolved V gene covers under half of the shortfall, and the cause of the remainder is unknown. This sample comprises about 75,000 clones, about 89% of them detected only once. Of the sample, over 0.8% is held by the ten largest clones. Points on this clone: This receptor's antigen is unknown. Nothing much larger sits one base from this clone, and base qualities are not available.

The CDR3, cysteine through phenylalanine, is 16 amino acids long. Of the read, only the CDR3 DNA is kept; its 48 bases are in frame from base 1. Looking up the germline V gene yields CDR1 KGHSH and CDR2 LQKENI. V and J are trimmed by 3 bases and 1 base, and the gene matches miss 6 bases of the junction. The sequencing here drew on peripheral blood, taken in the first trimester of pregnancy. This sequence uses TRBV18 and TRBJ1-5; a stretch of 7 junction bases matches TRBD1. The receptor comes from a female donor in good health, enrolled as a control in a pregnancy study. The DNA is TGTGCCAGCTCACCGCGCGGACAGGCCAGCAATCAGCCCCAGCATTTT. It encodes CASSPRGQASNQPQHF.